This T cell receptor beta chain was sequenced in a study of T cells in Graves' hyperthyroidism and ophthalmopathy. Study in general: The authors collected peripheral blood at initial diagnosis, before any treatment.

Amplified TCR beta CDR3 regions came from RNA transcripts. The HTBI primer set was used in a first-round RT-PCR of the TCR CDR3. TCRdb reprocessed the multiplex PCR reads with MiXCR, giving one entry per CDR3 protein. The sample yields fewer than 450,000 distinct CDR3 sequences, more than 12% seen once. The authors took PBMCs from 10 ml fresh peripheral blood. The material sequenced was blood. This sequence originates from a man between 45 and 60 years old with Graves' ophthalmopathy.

The chain's CDR3 is CASSIVGTGTYEQYF. The CDR3 DNA reads as TGTGCCAGTAGTATAGTAGGGACAGGAACCTACGAGCAGTACTTC. The rearrangement links TRBV19 to TRBJ2-7, with 8 bases identical to TRBD1. The V gene end was trimmed by 1 base and the J gene end by 2 bases; junction bases not matched to a gene: 4. This CDR3 is 15 amino acids long. Germline V gene data show CDR1 as LNHDA and CDR2 as SQIVND (reference sequence).